The rows below give T cell receptor beta chains drawn from one sample of a study of cytomegalovirus exposure and HLA in healthy donors. Clones were read by immunoSEQ multiplex PCR, and TCRdb kept only the in-frame ones, dropping some. Here the sample spans over 200,000 clones, roughly 83% being singletons. The source material was PBMCs. Source of these receptors: a young woman in good health and CMV-seropositive. CDR3s include the opening cysteine and the closing phenylalanine or tryptophan. Each record gives: V gene, D gene, J gene, clone size, CDR3 DNA, CDR3 protein. The D gene is left open where the match is weak. A clone size is listed for some rows: how often the clone was seen (once, few, many), or a class if it is expanded.

>TRBV27|.|TRBJ2-1|.
TGTGCCAGCAGTTTATCGTTGAATGAGCAGTTCTTC
CASSLSLNEQFF
>TRBV5-4|.|TRBJ2-2|.
TGTGCCAGCAGCTTGGTTGCCACCGGGGAGCTGTTTTTT
CASSLVATGELFF
>TRBV11-2|.|TRBJ2-2|.
TGTGCCAGCAGCCCCCATGAAGGTATCGGGGAGCTGTTTTTT
CASSPHEGIGELFF
>TRBV2|.|TRBJ1-5|.
TGTGCCAGCAGAGTAGGTCAGCCCCAGCATTTT
CASRVGQPQHF
>TRBV19|TRBD1|TRBJ2-6|.
TGTGCCAGTAGCGGACAGGGGGGCTCTGGGGCCAACGTCCTGACTTTC
CASSGQGGSGANVLTF
>TRBV29-1|TRBD2|TRBJ2-3|.
TGCAGCGTTGAAGGGGGGACTACTAGCACAGATACGCAGTATTTT
CSVEGGTTSTDTQYF
>TRBV6-5|.|TRBJ1-1|.
TGTGCCAGCAGTTACGGCAGACAAATGAACACTGAAGCTTTCTTT
CASSYGRQMNTEAFF
>TRBV4-1|.|TRBJ2-5|.
TGCGCCAGCAGCCAAGGCAGAACCGGAGAGACCCAGTACTTC
CASSQGRTGETQYF
>TRBV9|TRBD2|TRBJ2-1|.
TGTGCCAGCAGCTCGGGACTAGCCCTAAGGGATGAGCAGTTCTTC
CASSSGLALRDEQFF
>TRBV6-1|TRBD2|TRBJ2-7|.
TGTGCCAGCAGACCCGGACTAGCGGGAACCCACGAGCAGTACTTC
CASRPGLAGTHEQYF
>TRBV7-2|.|TRBJ2-7|once
TGTGCCAGCAGCTTATCAGCGCGGTCGGAGCGGGAGCAGTACTTC
CASSLSARSEREQYF
>TRBV28|.|TRBJ1-1|.
TGTGCCAGCAGTTTGGACACAGAGAACACTGAAGCTTTCTTT
CASSLDTENTEAFF
>TRBV27|.|TRBJ1-1|.
TGTGCCAGCGGTAACACTGAAGCTTTCTTT
CASGNTEAFF
>TRBV28|.|TRBJ2-1|many
TGTGCCAGCAGTTTATCGCGATTGGAGCCGTTCTTC
CASSLSRLEPFF
>TRBV10-3|.|TRBJ2-1|.
TGTGCCATCAGTGACGGGGAGCAATTCTCCTACAATGAGCAGTTCTTC
CAISDGEQFSYNEQFF
>TRBV7-2|TRBD2|TRBJ2-7|.
TGTGCCAGCAGCTTGACTAGCGGGAGAACCTACGAGCAGTACTTC
CASSLTSGRTYEQYF
>TRBV2|.|TRBJ2-6|.
TGTGCCAGCAGTGTTGGGGACGTCCTGACTTTC
CASSVGDVLTF
>TRBV19|.|TRBJ2-2|few
TGTGCCAGTAGTAAGAAGCGGATGAACACCGGGGAGCTGTTTTTT
CASSKKRMNTGELFF
>TRBV9|TRBD2|TRBJ2-3|.
TGTGCCAGCAGCGACCGGACTAGCGGTGGGGCGGGAGATACGCAGTATTTT
CASSDRTSGGAGDTQYF
>TRBV27|TRBD1|TRBJ1-2|.
TGTGCCAGCGGTTCTGGACAGGGGTTGGACTATGGCTACACCTTC
CASGSGQGLDYGYTF
>TRBV4-3|TRBD2|TRBJ2-1|.
TGCGCCAGCAGCCAAGGATCTAGCGGGAACTACAATGAGCAGTTCTTC
CASSQGSSGNYNEQFF
>TRBV2|.|TRBJ1-2|few
TGTGCCAGCAGTTCAACAGGGAGAGGCTACACCTTC
CASSSTGRGYTF
>TRBV18|TRBD1|TRBJ1-2|.
TGTGCCAGCTCACCACAACGGACAGGGGTTAAAAGTGATGGCTACACCTTC
CASSPQRTGVKSDGYTF
>TRBV2|.|TRBJ1-5|.
TGTGCCAGCACCCAGGAGTACAATCAGCCCCAGCATTTT
CASTQEYNQPQHF
>TRBV28|.|TRBJ2-1|.
TGTGCCAGCAGTTTATGGGGGGGAGAGGAGATAAACTACAATGAGCAGTTCTTC
CASSLWGGEEINYNEQFF
>TRBV2|TRBD1|TRBJ1-1|.
TGTGCCAGCAGTGATGGTTATTCCGACAGGGGAGGGACTGAAGCTTTCTTT
CASSDGYSDRGGTEAFF
>TRBV9|.|TRBJ1-1|.
TGTGCCAGCAGCTCCCCAACAGTCCCCTCTGAAGCTTTCTTT
CASSSPTVPSEAFF
>TRBV2|.|TRBJ2-7|.
TGTGCCAGCAGTGTTGAAGGTTACGAGCAGTACTTC
CASSVEGYEQYF
>TRBV5-6|.|TRBJ1-1|.
TGTGCCAGCAGCTCCCCCGGGGGGCGCGTTCCCAACAACACTGAAGCTTTCTTT
CASSSPGGRVPNNTEAFF
>TRBV30|.|TRBJ1-1|.
TGTGCCTGGAGTGCAGACACTGAAGCTTTCTTT
CAWSADTEAFF
>TRBV7-9|TRBD2|TRBJ2-1|.
TGTGCCAGCAGCACCACAATAGCGGGAGGTTACAATGAGCAGTTCTTC
CASSTTIAGGYNEQFF
>TRBV2|.|TRBJ2-2|.
TGTGCCTCGGGCAGGGCACGCGGGGAGCTGTTTTTT
CASGRARGELFF
>TRBV2|.|TRBJ1-4|few
TGTGCCAGCAGTTACAATGAAAAACTGTTTTTT
CASSYNEKLFF
>TRBV30|.|TRBJ1-2|.
TGTGCCTGGAGTGTACTAGGGCTCAATGGCTACACCTTC
CAWSVLGLNGYTF
>TRBV30|.|TRBJ1-2|once
TGTGCCTGTGGCCGAAGGGCCGCGCGAACTAACTATGGCTACACCTTC
CACGRRAARTNYGYTF
>TRBV30|.|TRBJ1-2|.
TGTGCCTGGAGTGTACTACCGGGGGTATCGGGGGGCTACACCTTC
CAWSVLPGVSGGYTF
>TRBV27|.|TRBJ2-1|.
TGTGCCAGCAGCCCACGGGACGGAACCTACAATGAGCAGTTCTTC
CASSPRDGTYNEQFF
>TRBV10-2|.|TRBJ2-5|once
TGCGCCACTAGGACGCTTCCGAGCAGGGAGACCCAGTACTTC
CATRTLPSRETQYF
>TRBV5-1|TRBD2|TRBJ2-4|.
TGCGCCAGCAGCTTGGCGGGGGGAGTGATAGCCAAAAACATTCAGTACTTC
CASSLAGGVIAKNIQYF
>TRBV29-1|.|TRBJ1-1|.
TGCAGCGGAGGTTGGGGAAACACTGAAGCTTTCTTT
CSGGWGNTEAFF
>TRBV4-1|.|TRBJ1-5|.
TGCGCCAGCAGCCAAGAGGTAGAAAACAGGGCCCAGCCCCAGCATTTT
CASSQEVENRAQPQHF
>TRBV5-1|.|TRBJ1-3|.
TGCGCCAGCAGCTTGGAGCTAGGGTCCTACTCTGGAAACACCATATATTTT
CASSLELGSYSGNTIYF
>TRBV4-2|.|TRBJ2-1|.
TGTGCCAGCAGCCGGTCGGAGAGCGGCAATGAGCAGTTCTTC
CASSRSESGNEQFF
>TRBV5-6|TRBD1|TRBJ1-2|.
TGTGCCAGCAGCCCGACAGGGGTTCGCGGCTACACCTTC
CASSPTGVRGYTF
>TRBV11-2|.|TRBJ1-2|.
TGTGCCAGCAGCTACCCCACAACTCCTAACTATGGCTACACCTTC
CASSYPTTPNYGYTF
>TRBV5-1|TRBD1|TRBJ1-2|.
TGCGCCAGCAGCTTGACCCCGGGACAGCTATCCTATGGCTACACCTTC
CASSLTPGQLSYGYTF
>TRBV25-1|TRBD2|TRBJ2-1|.
TGTGCCAGCAGTGCCTTAGCGGGACGGGAAGGGGACAATGAGCAGTTCTTC
CASSALAGREGDNEQFF